This T cell receptor beta chain stems from a study of CD8 T cells in Susac syndrome. Random hexamers were used to reverse transcribe about 0.45 to 1 ug of RNA. TCR beta CDR3 was amplified by immunoSEQ covering 54 Vbeta and 13 Jbeta. One entry per CDR3 protein, called by TCRdb with MiXCR from the immunoSEQ multiplex PCR reads. Here the sample spans over 95,000 distinct CDR3 sequences, about nine tenths being singletons. High-throughput TCR beta sequencing covered peripheral CD8+ and CD4+ T cells. Trimming stripped 6 bases from V and 5 bases from J, with 13 bases between. The CDR3 is made up of 13 amino acids. CDR1 and CDR2 (germline): LNHDA, SQIVND (reference sequence). Findings and caveats of the study: By the study's own acknowledgment, its TCR sequencing and HLA analysis included relatively few individuals.

Turning to this clonotype: Its antigen is still unknown.

The sample was CD4+ T cells from PBMCs. This TCR was sampled from a human donor in good health. The V gene is TRBV19, the J gene TRBJ1-2, with D possibly TRBD1 on 6 matching bases. The CDR3 region is CASSFDRTYGYTF. The CDR3 nucleotides are TGTGCCAGTAGCTTCGACAGGACTTATGGCTACACCTTC.